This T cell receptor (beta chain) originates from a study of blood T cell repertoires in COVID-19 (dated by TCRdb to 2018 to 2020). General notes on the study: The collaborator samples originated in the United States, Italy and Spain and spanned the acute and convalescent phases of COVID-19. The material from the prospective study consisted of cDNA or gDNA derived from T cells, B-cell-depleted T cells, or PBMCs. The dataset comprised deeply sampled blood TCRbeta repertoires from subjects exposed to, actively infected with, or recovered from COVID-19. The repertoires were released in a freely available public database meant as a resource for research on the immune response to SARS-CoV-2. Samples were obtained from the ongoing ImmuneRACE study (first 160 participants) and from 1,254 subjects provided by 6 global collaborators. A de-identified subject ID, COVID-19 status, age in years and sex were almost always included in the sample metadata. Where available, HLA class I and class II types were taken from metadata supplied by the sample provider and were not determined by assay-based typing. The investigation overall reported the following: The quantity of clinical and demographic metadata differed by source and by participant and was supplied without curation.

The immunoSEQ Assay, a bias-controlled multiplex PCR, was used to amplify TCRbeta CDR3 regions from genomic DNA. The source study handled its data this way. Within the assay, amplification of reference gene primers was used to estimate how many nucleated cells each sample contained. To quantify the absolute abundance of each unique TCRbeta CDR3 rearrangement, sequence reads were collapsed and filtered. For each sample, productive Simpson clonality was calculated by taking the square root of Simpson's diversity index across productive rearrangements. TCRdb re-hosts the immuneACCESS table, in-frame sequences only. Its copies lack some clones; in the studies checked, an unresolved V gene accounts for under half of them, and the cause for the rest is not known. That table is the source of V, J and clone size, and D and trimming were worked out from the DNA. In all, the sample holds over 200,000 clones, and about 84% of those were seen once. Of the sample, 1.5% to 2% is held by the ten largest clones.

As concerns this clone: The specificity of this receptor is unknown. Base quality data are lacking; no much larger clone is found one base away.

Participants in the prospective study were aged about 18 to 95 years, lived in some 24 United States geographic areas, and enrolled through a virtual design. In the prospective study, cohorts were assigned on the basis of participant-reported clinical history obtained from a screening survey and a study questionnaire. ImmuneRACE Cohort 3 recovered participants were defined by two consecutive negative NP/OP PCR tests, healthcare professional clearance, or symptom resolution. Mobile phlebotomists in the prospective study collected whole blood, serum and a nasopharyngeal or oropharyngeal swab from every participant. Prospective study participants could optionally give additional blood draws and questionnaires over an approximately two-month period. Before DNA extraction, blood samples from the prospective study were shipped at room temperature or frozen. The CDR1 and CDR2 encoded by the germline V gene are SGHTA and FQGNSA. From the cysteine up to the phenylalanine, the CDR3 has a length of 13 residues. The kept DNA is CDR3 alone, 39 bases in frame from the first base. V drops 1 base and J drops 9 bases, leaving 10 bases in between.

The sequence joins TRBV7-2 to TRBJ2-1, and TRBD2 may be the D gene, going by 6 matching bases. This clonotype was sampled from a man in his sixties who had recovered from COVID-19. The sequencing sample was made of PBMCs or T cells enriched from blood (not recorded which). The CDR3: CASSLEGGIEQFF. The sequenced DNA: TGTGCCAGCAGCTTAGAAGGAGGGATTGAGCAGTTCTTC.